This TCR beta chain was obtained from a study of cytomegalovirus exposure and HLA in healthy donors. General study results and limits: A later analysis reportedly found fewer N-insertions in an Asian-associated ancestry cluster than the approximately 700-donor mean.

Donors likely had unrecorded immune exposures despite being nominally healthy when sampled. V was pared by 3 bases and J by 4 bases, with 9 bases between. The CDR3 runs to 13 residues. Germline V gene data show CDR1 as ENHRY and CDR2 as SYGVKD. PCR was performed using 60 Vbeta and 13 Jbeta primers. Sequencing was performed with immunoSEQ multiplex PCR; in TCRdb, only in-frame clones are kept and a portion is missing. In the table there are over 150,000 clones, around four fifths of which are singletons. About this clone: The antigen remains undetermined.

V usage is TRBV10-3 and J usage is TRBJ1-2; a weak D match, TRBD1 (5 bases). This sequence originates from a woman in her 30s in good health and CMV-seropositive. Material for sequencing was PBMCs. The CDR3 coding sequence is TGTGCCATCAGTGAAGACAGCTCCTATGGCTACACCTTC. Amino acids: CAISEDSSYGYTF.